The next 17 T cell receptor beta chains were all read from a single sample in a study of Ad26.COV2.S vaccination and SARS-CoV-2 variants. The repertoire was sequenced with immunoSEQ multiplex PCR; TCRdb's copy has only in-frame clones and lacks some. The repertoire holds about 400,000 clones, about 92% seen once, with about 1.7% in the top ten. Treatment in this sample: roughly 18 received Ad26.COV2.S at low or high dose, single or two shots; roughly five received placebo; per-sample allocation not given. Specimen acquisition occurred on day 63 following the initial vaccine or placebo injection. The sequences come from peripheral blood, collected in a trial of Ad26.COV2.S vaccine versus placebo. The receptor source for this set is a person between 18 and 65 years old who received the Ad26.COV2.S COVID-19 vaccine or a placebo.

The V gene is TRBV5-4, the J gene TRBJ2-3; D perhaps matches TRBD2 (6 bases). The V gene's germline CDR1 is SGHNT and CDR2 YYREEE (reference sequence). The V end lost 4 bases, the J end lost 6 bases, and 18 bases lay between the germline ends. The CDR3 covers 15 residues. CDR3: CASSPPTSSLDTQYF. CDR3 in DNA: TGTGCCAGCAGCCCGCCGACTAGTAGTTTGGATACGCAGTATTTT.

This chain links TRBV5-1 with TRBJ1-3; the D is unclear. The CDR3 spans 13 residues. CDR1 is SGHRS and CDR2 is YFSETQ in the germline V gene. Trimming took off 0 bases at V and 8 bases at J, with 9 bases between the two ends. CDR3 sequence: CASSLARGDTIYF. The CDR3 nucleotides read TGCGCCAGCAGCTTGGCCCGTGGTGACACCATATATTTT.

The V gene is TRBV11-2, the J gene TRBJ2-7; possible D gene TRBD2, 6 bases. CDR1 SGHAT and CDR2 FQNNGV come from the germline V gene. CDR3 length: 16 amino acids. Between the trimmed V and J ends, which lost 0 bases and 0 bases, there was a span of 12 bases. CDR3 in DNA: TGTGCCAGCAGCTTAGATTGGGAGGTGGTCTCCTACGAGCAGTACTTC. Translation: CASSLDWEVVSYEQYF.

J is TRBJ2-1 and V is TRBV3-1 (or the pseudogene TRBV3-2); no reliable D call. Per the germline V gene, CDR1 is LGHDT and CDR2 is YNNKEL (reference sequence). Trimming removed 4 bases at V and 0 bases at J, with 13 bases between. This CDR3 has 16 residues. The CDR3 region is CASSRRTASSYNEQFF. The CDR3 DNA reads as TGTGCCAGCAGCCGCAGGACGGCGAGCTCCTACAATGAGCAGTTCTTC.

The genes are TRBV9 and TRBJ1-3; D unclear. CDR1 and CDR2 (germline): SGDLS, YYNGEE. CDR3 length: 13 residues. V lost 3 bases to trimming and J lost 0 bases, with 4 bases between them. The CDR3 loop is CASSGHSGNTIYF. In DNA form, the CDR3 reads TGTGCCAGCAGCGGTCACTCTGGAAACACCATATATTTT.

The CDR3, as DNA: TGTGCCAGCAGCTCAGGACTGGACAGGGGAAGGGAGGGCAATCAGCCCCAGCATTTT. It codes for CASSSGLDRGREGNQPQHF. V is TRBV11-3 and J is TRBJ1-5, with TRBD1 matching over 9 bases. J lost 2 bases, V lost 4 bases, and 15 bases had no gene match. The CDR3 has 19 residues. Germline CDR1 reads SGHNT; CDR2 reads YENEEA.

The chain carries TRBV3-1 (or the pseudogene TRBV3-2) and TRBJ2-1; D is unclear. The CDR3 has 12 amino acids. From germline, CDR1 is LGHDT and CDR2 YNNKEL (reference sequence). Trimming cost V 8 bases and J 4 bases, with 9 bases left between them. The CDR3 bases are TGTGCCAGCCGCTCGGAGTACAATGAGCAGTTCTTC. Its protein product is CASRSEYNEQFF.

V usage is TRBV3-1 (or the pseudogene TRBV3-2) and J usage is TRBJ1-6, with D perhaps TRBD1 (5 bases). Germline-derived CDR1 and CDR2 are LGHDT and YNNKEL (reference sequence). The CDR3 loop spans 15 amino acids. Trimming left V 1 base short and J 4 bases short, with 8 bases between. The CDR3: CASSQGDRYNSPLHF. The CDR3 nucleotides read TGTGCCAGCAGCCAAGGAGACAGATATAATTCACCCCTCCACTTT.

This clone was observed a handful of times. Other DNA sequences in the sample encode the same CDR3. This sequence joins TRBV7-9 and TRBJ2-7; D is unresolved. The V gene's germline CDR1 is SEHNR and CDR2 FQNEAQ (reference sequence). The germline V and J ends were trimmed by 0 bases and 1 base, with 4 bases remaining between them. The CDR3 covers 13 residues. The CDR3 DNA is TGTGCCAGCAGCTTAGCAGGGTCCTACGAGCAGTACTTC. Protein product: CASSLAGSYEQYF.

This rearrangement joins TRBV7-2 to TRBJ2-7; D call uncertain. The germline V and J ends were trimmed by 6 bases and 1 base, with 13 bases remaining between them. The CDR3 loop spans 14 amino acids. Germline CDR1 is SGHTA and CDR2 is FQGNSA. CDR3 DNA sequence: TGTGCCAGCAGACCGGACGTGGGATCCTACGAGCAGTACTTC. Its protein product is CASRPDVGSYEQYF.

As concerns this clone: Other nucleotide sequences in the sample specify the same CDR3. The CDR3 nucleotides are TGTGCCAGCAGCGTAGGAGTGAATAGCAATCAGCCCCAGCATTTT. Protein sequence: CASSVGVNSNQPQHF. The chain joins TRBV9 to TRBJ1-5, with D hard to call. Trimming stripped 0 bases from V and 0 bases from J, with 7 bases between. The CDR3 length is 15 residues. Germline CDR1 and CDR2: SGDLS and YYNGEE.

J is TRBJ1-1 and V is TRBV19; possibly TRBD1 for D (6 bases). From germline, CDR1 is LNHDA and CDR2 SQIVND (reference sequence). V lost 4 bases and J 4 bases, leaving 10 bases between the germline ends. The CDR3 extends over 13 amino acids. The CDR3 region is CASSTGAITEAFF. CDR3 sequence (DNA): TGTGCCAGTAGTACAGGGGCCATCACTGAAGCTTTCTTT. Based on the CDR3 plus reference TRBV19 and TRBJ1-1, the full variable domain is DGGITQSPKYLFRKEGQNVTLSCEQNLNHDAMYWYRQDPGQGLRLIYYSQIVNDFQKGDIAEGYSVSREKKESFPLTVTSAQKNPTAFYLCASSTGAITEAFFGQGTRLTVV.

The CDR3 reads CASSLRTGGEEQYF. CDR3 bases: TGTGCCAGCAGCTTAAGGACAGGGGGCGAGGAGCAGTACTTC. This rearrangement joins TRBV5-6 to TRBJ2-7; 11 bases map to TRBD1. J was trimmed by 7 bases and V by 2 bases; bases with no gene match: 5. Germline CDR1 reads SGHDT; CDR2 reads YYEEEE. The CDR3 is 14 amino acids.

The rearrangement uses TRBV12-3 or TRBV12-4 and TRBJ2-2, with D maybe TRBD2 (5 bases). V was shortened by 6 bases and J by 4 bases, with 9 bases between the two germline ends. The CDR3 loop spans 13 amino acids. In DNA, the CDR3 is TGTGCCAGCAGCCGCACTAGCACCGGGGAGCTGTTTTTT. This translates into CASSRTSTGELFF.

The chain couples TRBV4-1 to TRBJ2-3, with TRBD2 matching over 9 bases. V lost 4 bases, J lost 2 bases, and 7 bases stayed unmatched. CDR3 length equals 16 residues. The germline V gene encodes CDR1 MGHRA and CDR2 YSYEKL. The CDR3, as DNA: TGCGCCAGCAGCCTAGGTGTAGCGGGGGTCACAGATACGCAGTATTTT. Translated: CASSLGVAGVTDTQYF.

CDR3 DNA sequence: TGTGCCAGTAGTATCTTGGGGCCCGGACAGGGGTCCTACAATGAGCAGTTCTTC. Its protein product is CASSILGPGQGSYNEQFF. This chain links TRBV19 with TRBJ2-1, with 9 bases matching TRBD1. CDR1 is LNHDA and CDR2 is SQIVND in the germline V gene (reference sequence). This CDR3 has 18 residues. With 3 bases clipped from V and 1 base from J, the junction kept 10 bases outside the gene matches.

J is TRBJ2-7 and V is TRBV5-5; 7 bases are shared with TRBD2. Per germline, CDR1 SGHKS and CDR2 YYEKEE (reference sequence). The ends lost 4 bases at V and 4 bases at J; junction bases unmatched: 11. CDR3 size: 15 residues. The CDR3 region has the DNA TGTGCCAGCAGCACGGGACCGACGGGGGGTTACGAGCAGTACTTC. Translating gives CASSTGPTGGYEQYF. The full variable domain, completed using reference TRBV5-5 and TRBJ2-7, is DAGVTQSPTHLIKTRGQQVTLRCSPISGHKSVSWYQQVLGQGPQFIFQYYEKEERGRGNFPDRFSARQFPNYSSELNVNALLLGDSALYLCASSTGPTGGYEQYFGPGTRLTVT.